Listed below are T cell receptor beta chains from one sample, sequenced in a study of blood T cell repertoires in COVID-19. Measured with immunoSEQ multiplex PCR; TCRdb has only the in-frame clones, and not every one. The data show roughly 100,000 clones, roughly nine tenths seen once. Sequencing was performed on peripheral blood. Source of these receptors: a woman of 80 years or more with acute or convalescent COVID-19. Both conserved end residues are part of each CDR3. The D gene is left open where the match is weak. Expanded clones are given a class, and other clones once, few, many or no size at all.

V gene: TRBV12-3/TRBV12-4; J gene: TRBJ2-7; D gene: .; clone size: .; CDR3 length: 13; CDR3 DNA: TGTGCCAGCAGTTTTTTCGTCAGGGACGAGCAGTACTTC; CDR3 protein: CASSFFVRDEQYF
V gene: TRBV11-2; J gene: TRBJ2-1; D gene: TRBD2; clone size: .; CDR3 length: 15; CDR3 DNA: TGTGCCAGCAGCCGGGGAAGCGGGGGCATCAATGAGCAGTTCTTC; CDR3 protein: CASSRGSGGINEQFF
V gene: TRBV7-6; J gene: TRBJ2-7; D gene: TRBD1; clone size: .; CDR3 length: 17; CDR3 DNA: TGTGCCAGCAGCTTAGCGGGGGGACAGGGGGGCGGATACGAGCAGTACTTC; CDR3 protein: CASSLAGGQGGGYEQYF
V gene: TRBV6-5; J gene: TRBJ1-1; D gene: .; clone size: .; CDR3 length: 14; CDR3 DNA: TGTGCCAGCAGTCAACTGCGGGGGGGCACTGAAGCTTTCTTT; CDR3 protein: CASSQLRGGTEAFF
V gene: TRBV3-1/TRBV3-2; J gene: TRBJ1-6; D gene: TRBD1; clone size: .; CDR3 length: 14; CDR3 DNA: TGTGCCAGCAGCCATGGACAGGGAATTGGTCCCCTCCACTTT; CDR3 protein: CASSHGQGIGPLHF
V gene: TRBV7-3; J gene: TRBJ2-1; D gene: TRBD2; clone size: .; CDR3 length: 20; CDR3 DNA: TGTGCCAGCAGCTATGAACCGACTAGCGGGGGGGACATCTCCTACAATGAGCAGTTCTTC; CDR3 protein: CASSYEPTSGGDISYNEQFF
V gene: TRBV6-1; J gene: TRBJ1-3; D gene: .; clone size: .; CDR3 length: 14; CDR3 DNA: TGTGCCAGCAGTGAAGCACCGACACGAAACACCATATATTTT; CDR3 protein: CASSEAPTRNTIYF
V gene: TRBV7-2; J gene: TRBJ2-3; D gene: .; clone size: .; CDR3 length: 17; CDR3 DNA: TGTGCCAGCAGCCCCGGGAGATACAGGAGTAGCACAGATACGCAGTATTTT; CDR3 protein: CASSPGRYRSSTDTQYF
V gene: TRBV27; J gene: TRBJ1-1; D gene: TRBD1; clone size: .; CDR3 length: 15; CDR3 DNA: TGTGCCAGCACTGAACAGGGGGGTAGAAACACTGAAGCTTTCTTT; CDR3 protein: CASTEQGGRNTEAFF
V gene: TRBV15; J gene: TRBJ1-3; D gene: TRBD1; clone size: .; CDR3 length: 14; CDR3 DNA: TGTGCCACCAGCGTACAGGGGTCAGGAAACACCATATATTTT; CDR3 protein: CATSVQGSGNTIYF
V gene: TRBV6-2/TRBV6-3; J gene: TRBJ2-2; D gene: .; clone size: once; CDR3 length: 17; CDR3 DNA: TGTGCCAGCAGTTATCACCTGGGCAGGGCCAACACCGGGGAGCTGTTTTTT; CDR3 protein: CASSYHLGRANTGELFF
V gene: TRBV5-1; J gene: TRBJ1-1; D gene: TRBD1; clone size: .; CDR3 length: 14; CDR3 DNA: TGCGCCAGCAGCTTTATGGGGGACAGGGGGCTGACTTTCTTT; CDR3 protein: CASSFMGDRGLTFF
V gene: TRBV3-1/TRBV3-2; J gene: TRBJ2-5; D gene: .; clone size: .; CDR3 length: 15; CDR3 DNA: TGTGCCAGCAGCCAGGGCCGGGGAAGAGCGGAGACCCAGTACTTC; CDR3 protein: CASSQGRGRAETQYF
V gene: TRBV2; J gene: TRBJ2-5; D gene: .; clone size: once; CDR3 length: 15; CDR3 DNA: TGTGCCAGCAGTGAAAGTCAGGGCCCCCGGGAGACCCAGTACTTC; CDR3 protein: CASSESQGPRETQYF
V gene: TRBV19; J gene: TRBJ1-5; D gene: .; clone size: .; CDR3 length: 15; CDR3 DNA: TGTGCCAGTAGGATTCGGGGAGTCCAATATCAGCCCCAGCATTTT; CDR3 protein: CASRIRGVQYQPQHF
V gene: TRBV11-2; J gene: TRBJ2-7; D gene: TRBD1; clone size: .; CDR3 length: 14; CDR3 DNA: TGTGCCAGCAGCCAAACCGGGACAGGGGCCGAGCAGTACTTC; CDR3 protein: CASSQTGTGAEQYF
V gene: TRBV11-2; J gene: TRBJ1-1; D gene: TRBD1; clone size: .; CDR3 length: 14; CDR3 DNA: TGTGCCAGCAGCTTACAGACAGGGAGGACTGAAGCTTTCTTT; CDR3 protein: CASSLQTGRTEAFF
V gene: TRBV27; J gene: TRBJ2-1; D gene: TRBD2; clone size: .; CDR3 length: 15; CDR3 DNA: TGTGCCAGTTTAAGGGCGGGGGGAACCTACAATGAGCAGTTCTTC; CDR3 protein: CASLRAGGTYNEQFF
V gene: TRBV7-9; J gene: TRBJ1-2; D gene: TRBD1; clone size: .; CDR3 length: 14; CDR3 DNA: TGTGCCAGCATCCCCAGGGGGCAGGACTATGGCTACACCTTC; CDR3 protein: CASIPRGQDYGYTF
V gene: TRBV11-2; J gene: TRBJ2-5; D gene: TRBD2; clone size: .; CDR3 length: 15; CDR3 DNA: TGTGCCAGCAGCTTTAGCGGGGGGGCCCAAGAGACCCGGTACTTC; CDR3 protein: CASSFSGGAQETRYF
V gene: TRBV5-6; J gene: TRBJ2-7; D gene: TRBD1; clone size: .; CDR3 length: 15; CDR3 DNA: TGTGCCAGCAGCTGGGCGACAGGGGAGGCTGGCGAGCAGTACTTC; CDR3 protein: CASSWATGEAGEQYF
V gene: TRBV24-1; J gene: TRBJ1-2; D gene: .; clone size: .; CDR3 length: 13; CDR3 DNA: TGTGCCACCAGTGATACGACAACGGTTGGCTACACCTTC; CDR3 protein: CATSDTTTVGYTF
V gene: TRBV14; J gene: TRBJ2-3; D gene: .; clone size: .; CDR3 length: 15; CDR3 DNA: TGTGCCAGCAGCCAAGGTACCCTAAGCACAGATACGCAGTATTTT; CDR3 protein: CASSQGTLSTDTQYF
V gene: TRBV3-1/TRBV3-2; J gene: TRBJ1-3; D gene: TRBD1; clone size: .; CDR3 length: 16; CDR3 DNA: TGTGCCAGCAGCCACCGGGACAGGGTGTCCGGAAACACCATATATTTT; CDR3 protein: CASSHRDRVSGNTIYF
V gene: TRBV5-1; J gene: TRBJ2-7; D gene: .; clone size: .; CDR3 length: 13; CDR3 DNA: TGCGCCAGCAGCTTGAACACAGCCTACGAGCAGTACTTC; CDR3 protein: CASSLNTAYEQYF
V gene: TRBV7-6; J gene: TRBJ1-1; D gene: .; clone size: once; CDR3 length: 15; CDR3 DNA: TGTGCCAGCAGTGATACCGGGACAATGAACACTGAAGCTTTCTTT; CDR3 protein: CASSDTGTMNTEAFF
V gene: TRBV7-6; J gene: TRBJ1-3; D gene: .; clone size: .; CDR3 length: 17; CDR3 DNA: TGTGCCAGCAGCCCCAGGACAGTAGCTCTTGCTGGAAACACCATATATTTT; CDR3 protein: CASSPRTVALAGNTIYF
V gene: TRBV7-8; J gene: TRBJ1-6; D gene: TRBD1; clone size: .; CDR3 length: 16; CDR3 DNA: TGTGCCAGCACCGCGACAGGGAGCTCCTATAATTCACCCCTCCACTTT; CDR3 protein: CASTATGSSYNSPLHF
V gene: TRBV10-3; J gene: TRBJ2-7; D gene: .; clone size: .; CDR3 length: 14; CDR3 DNA: TGTGCCATCAGTGAAAGTACAGGGTTCTACGAGCAGTACTTC; CDR3 protein: CAISESTGFYEQYF
V gene: TRBV5-1; J gene: TRBJ1-2; D gene: TRBD1; clone size: .; CDR3 length: 14; CDR3 DNA: TGCGCCAGCAGCTTCTTGGGGACAGTTTACGGCTACACCTTC; CDR3 protein: CASSFLGTVYGYTF
V gene: TRBV2; J gene: TRBJ1-6; D gene: .; clone size: .; CDR3 length: 15; CDR3 DNA: TGTGCCAGCACCCCCCGGGTGGTCTACAATTCACCCCTCCACTTT; CDR3 protein: CASTPRVVYNSPLHF
V gene: TRBV7-2; J gene: TRBJ2-3; D gene: .; clone size: .; CDR3 length: 15; CDR3 DNA: TGTGCCAGCAGCTCTACGGGACTCAGCACAGATACGCAGTATTTT; CDR3 protein: CASSSTGLSTDTQYF